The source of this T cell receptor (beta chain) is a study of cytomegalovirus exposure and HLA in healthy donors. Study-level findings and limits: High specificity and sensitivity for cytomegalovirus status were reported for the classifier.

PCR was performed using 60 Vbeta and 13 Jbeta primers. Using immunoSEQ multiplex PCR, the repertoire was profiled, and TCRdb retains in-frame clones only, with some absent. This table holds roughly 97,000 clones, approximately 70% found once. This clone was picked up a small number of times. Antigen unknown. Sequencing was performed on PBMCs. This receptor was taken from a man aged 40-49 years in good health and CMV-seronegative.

The CDR3 protein is CASSQESGVGTEAFF. The CDR3 DNA sequence: TGCGCCAGCAGCCAAGAATCGGGAGTCGGGACTGAAGCTTTCTTT. The chain joins TRBV4-1 to TRBJ1-1; D remains unclear. Germline lookup yields CDR1 MGHRA and CDR2 YSYEKL. The V and J ends lost 0 bases and 5 bases respectively, with 13 bases between them. CDR3 length: 15 residues.